The 15 T cell receptor beta chains reported below all come from one sample, sequenced in a study of blood T cells in healthy people across ages. Primed by a sample-barcoded 5' primer and a J-beta primer mix, a second PCR proceeded for about 6 to 12 cycles. TCRdb recomputed calls from the 5' RACE reads with MiXCR, one row per CDR3 protein. The data contain some 880,000 distinct CDR3 sequences, about 36% of them singletons. Sequencing was performed on blood. These receptors were taken from a man younger than 35 in good health.

This clonotype was seen many times. The rearrangement joins TRBV10-3 to TRBJ2-1; 12 nucleotides match TRBD2. In germline, CDR1 is ENHRY, CDR2 SYGVKD. The CDR3 consists of 14 residues. With V trimmed by 6 bases and J by 7 bases, 4 bases remained unmatched. This CDR3 reads CAIRETSGGNEQFF. DNA for the CDR3: TGTGCCATCAGGGAAACTAGCGGGGGGAATGAGCAGTTCTTC.

CDR3 in DNA: TGTGCCAGCAGCTTGTGGGACAGGGGAGCAGATACGCAGTATTTT. Its translation: CASSLWDRGADTQYF. V is TRBV5-6 and J is TRBJ2-3; the match to TRBD1 covers 10 bases. Unmatched junction bases numbered 3, after V lost 1 base and J lost 4 bases. CDR3 length: 15 residues. In germline, CDR1 is SGHDT, CDR2 YYEEEE.

The CDR3 is CASSFRGAGNTIYF. Here the CDR3 DNA reads TGTGCCAGCAGCTTCCGTGGAGCTGGAAACACCATATATTTT. The J gene is TRBJ1-3, the V gene TRBV7-8; D unresolved. The CDR3 runs to 14 residues. Trimming shortened V by 3 bases and J by 2 bases, and 8 bases separated the two germline ends. Germline V CDR1 and CDR2: SGHVS, FQNEAQ.

This chain connects TRBV20-1 to TRBJ1-2, with a tentative D call TRBD1 (6 bases). This CDR3 contains 18 residues. Trimming took 6 bases from V and 1 from J, leaving 27 bases between them. CDR1 and CDR2 (germline): DFQATT, SNEGSKA (reference sequence). CDR3 sequence: CSAIRSPTGPLINYGYTF. CDR3 nucleotides: TGCAGTGCCATCCGGTCCCCTACAGGGCCCCTAATTAACTATGGCTACACCTTC.

This clonotype was detected only a few times. The chain carries TRBV4-2 and TRBJ2-7; 12 bases map to TRBD2. CDR1 and CDR2 from the germline V gene are LGHNA and YNFKEQ. This CDR3 has 20 amino acids. The junction had 16 bases not matched to a gene; V was cut back by 4 bases and J by 0 bases. The CDR3 spells CASSPLGGLAGPSSSYEQYF. DNA for the CDR3: TGTGCCAGCAGCCCACTTGGAGGACTAGCGGGGCCATCGAGCTCCTACGAGCAGTACTTC.

With respect to this clonotype: Given a much more abundant clone one base away, this may be a read error. The rearrangement joins TRBV5-1 to TRBJ2-1, with unresolved D. V dropped 4 bases and J dropped 7 bases, with 15 bases sitting between them. Per germline, CDR1 SGHRS and CDR2 YFSETQ. The CDR3 sequence is 14 residues long. The CDR3 spells CASSVVGADNEQFF. The CDR3 DNA reads as TGCGCCAGCAGCGTGGTGGGCGCGGATAATGAGCAGTTCTTC.

The chain uses TRBV7-3 and TRBJ2-5; 8 bases line up with TRBD1. CDR1 SGHTA and CDR2 FQGTGA come from the germline V gene. The CDR3 has 14 residues. Germline trimming cut 3 bases from V and 5 bases from J; bases unmatched to any gene: 5. The CDR3 bases are TGTGCCAGCAGCTTCAGGGGGCGCGAGGAGACCCAGTACTTC. Encoded protein: CASSFRGREETQYF. The full variable domain, completed using reference TRBV7-3 and TRBJ2-5, is GAGVSQTPSNKVTEKGKYVELRCDPISGHTALYWYRQSLGQGPEFLIYFQGTGAADDSGLPNDRFFAVRPEGSVSTLKIQRTERGDSAVYLCASSFRGREETQYFGPGTRLLVL.

This clonotype was counted ten times or more. The rearrangement links TRBV5-1 to TRBJ1-2; D remains unclear. There are 12 residues in the CDR3. V was shortened by 2 bases and J by 6 bases, with 8 bases between the two germline ends. Germline values: CDR1 SGHRS, CDR2 YFSETQ. The CDR3 nucleotides are TGCGCCAGCAGCTTACAAGGAGATGGCTACACCTTC. This translates into CASSLQGDGYTF.

This clonotype is a singleton in its sample. A much larger clone differs from this one at a single base, so this may be a read error. The gene calls are TRBV4-2 and TRBJ2-3; D not certain. The CDR3 contains 14 residues. Germline V gene data show CDR1 as LGHNA and CDR2 as YNFKEQ. The CDR3 DNA reads as TGTACCAGCAGCCAACCCGCTTTGGCCGATGGGCAGTATTTT. This encodes CTSSQPALADGQYF.

The chain recombines TRBV20-1 with TRBJ1-2, with D possibly TRBD1 on 5 matching bases. Germline CDR1 and CDR2: DFQATT and SNEGSKA (reference sequence). The V and J ends lost 2 bases and 3 bases respectively, with 10 bases between them. The length of the CDR3 is 13 residues. CDR3 sequence (DNA): TGCAGTGCTAGACTTGGGGGGGACTATGGCTACACCTTC. Translation: CSARLGGDYGYTF.

This clonotype was observed a few times. The chain employs TRBV10-3 and TRBJ2-3; D is uncertain. Germline V lookup: CDR1 ENHRY, CDR2 SYGVKD. CDR3 length equals 13 residues. The V gene lost 4 bases and the J gene lost 4 bases, with 9 bases spanning the gap. The chain's CDR3 is CAISGVSADTQYF. In DNA form, the CDR3 reads TGTGCCATCAGTGGCGTAAGCGCAGATACGCAGTATTTT.

This clonotype was recorded a few times. The chain couples TRBV5-1 to TRBJ1-1; possible D gene TRBD1, 5 bases. Trimming removed 1 base from V and 1 base from J, with 17 bases in between. The CDR3 runs 17 residues. CDR1 and CDR2 from the germline V gene are SGHRS and YFSETQ. CDR3 amino acids: CASSLSGQGRKNTEAFF. The CDR3 bases are TGCGCCAGCAGCTTGAGTGGGCAGGGCCGAAAGAACACTGAAGCTTTCTTT.

The chain combines TRBV27 with TRBJ1-6, with unresolved D. V lost 7 bases, J lost 4 bases, and 11 bases lay in between. Germline V gene sequence: CDR1 MNHEY, CDR2 SMNVEV (reference sequence). The CDR3 totals 14 residues. This CDR3 reads CASTRTAYNSPLHF. CDR3 bases: TGTGCCAGCACGAGGACGGCGTATAATTCACCCCTCCACTTT.

This clonotype appeared a few times. The chain couples TRBV20-1 to TRBJ2-5, with a tentative D call TRBD1 (6 bases). This CDR3 is 14 amino acids long. Trimming removed 5 bases at V and 2 bases at J, with 15 bases between. Germline V gives CDR1 DFQATT, CDR2 SNEGSKA (reference sequence). Written as DNA, the CDR3 is TGCAGTGCTTGGGACACCGAGCTTCAAGAGACCCAGTACTTC. This sequence encodes CSAWDTELQETQYF.

This clonotype was counted a few times. The chain employs TRBV10-3 and TRBJ1-5; TRBD1 is a possible D gene (6 bases). Germline values: CDR1 ENHRY, CDR2 SYGVKD. Trimming stripped 10 bases from V and 5 bases from J, with 15 bases between. This CDR3 has 13 amino acids. The CDR3 DNA reads as TGTGCCAGCCAAACAGGGTTGGATCAGCCCCAGCATTTT. This sequence encodes CASQTGLDQPQHF.